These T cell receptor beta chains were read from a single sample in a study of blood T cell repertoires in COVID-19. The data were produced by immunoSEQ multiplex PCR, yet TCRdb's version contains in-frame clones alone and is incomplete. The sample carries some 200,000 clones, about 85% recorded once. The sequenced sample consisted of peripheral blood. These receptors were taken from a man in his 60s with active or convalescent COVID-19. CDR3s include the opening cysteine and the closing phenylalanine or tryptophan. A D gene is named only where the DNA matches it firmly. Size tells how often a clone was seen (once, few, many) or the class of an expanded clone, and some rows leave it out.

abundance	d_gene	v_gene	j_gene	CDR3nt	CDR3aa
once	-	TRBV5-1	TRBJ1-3	TGCGCCAGCAGCCCCCAGGGGAGCTCTGGAAACACCATATATTTT	CASSPQGSSGNTIYF
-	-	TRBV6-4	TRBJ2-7	TGTGCCAGCAGCGGGGGGCCGCGGACGGCGGGCGACGAGCAGTACTTC	CASSGGPRTAGDEQYF
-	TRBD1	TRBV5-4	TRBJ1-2	TGTGCCAGCAGCACCGACAGGGGGCGAGGCTACACCTTC	CASSTDRGRGYTF
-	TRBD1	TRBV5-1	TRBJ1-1	TGCGCCAGCAGCTTAGGGACAGCGAACACTGAAGCTTTCTTT	CASSLGTANTEAFF
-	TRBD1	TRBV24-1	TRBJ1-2	TGTGCCACCAGTGCTAGACAGGGATATGGCTACACCTTC	CATSARQGYGYTF
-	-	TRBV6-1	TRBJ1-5	TGTGCCAGCAGTGAAGTCTCTGGGCCCTTCAATCAGCCCCAGCATTTT	CASSEVSGPFNQPQHF
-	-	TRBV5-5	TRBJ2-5	TGTGCCAGCAGCTTGGTGGTGCCCCTAGGGACCCAGTACTTC	CASSLVVPLGTQYF
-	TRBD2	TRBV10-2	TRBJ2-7	TGCGCCAGCATGACTCCGGGACTAGCGCGAGAGCAGTACTTC	CASMTPGLAREQYF
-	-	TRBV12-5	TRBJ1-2	TGTGCTAGTGGTTTGGTAGTAAGGGGCCCGAATGACTACACCTTC	CASGLVVRGPNDYTF
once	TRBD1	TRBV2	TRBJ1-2	TGTGCCAGCAGGGGGACAGGGTCCTATGGCTACACCTTC	CASRGTGSYGYTF
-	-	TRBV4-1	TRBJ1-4	TGCGCCAGCAGCCAAGAAGTCGGACAGTATGAAAAACTGTTTTTT	CASSQEVGQYEKLFF
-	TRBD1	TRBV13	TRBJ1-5	TGTGCCAGCAGCTTAGACAGGGGGCAAGGTGGACAGCCCCAGCATTTT	CASSLDRGQGGQPQHF
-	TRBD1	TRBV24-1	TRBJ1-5	TGTGCCACCAGTCCGGGACAGGGCCTAAATCAGCCCCAGCATTTT	CATSPGQGLNQPQHF
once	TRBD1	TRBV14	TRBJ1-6	TGTGCCAGCAGCCCAGGGGGGACCTATAATTCACCCCTCCACTTT	CASSPGGTYNSPLHF
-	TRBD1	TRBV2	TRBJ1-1	TGTGCCAGCAAGGGACAGGCGAACACTGAAGCTTTCTTT	CASKGQANTEAFF
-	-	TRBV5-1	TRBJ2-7	TGCGCCAGCAGCTTATCTCGCAGATACGAGCAGTACTTC	CASSLSRRYEQYF
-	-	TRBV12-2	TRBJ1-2	TGTGCAAGTCTCATTAGGGTGGATAAAGGGGGTAACTATGGCTACACCTTC	CASLIRVDKGGNYGYTF
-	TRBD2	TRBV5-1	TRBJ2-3	TGCGCCAGCAGCTTGATCTCGCGGGGGGCCACAGATACGCAGTATTTT	CASSLISRGATDTQYF
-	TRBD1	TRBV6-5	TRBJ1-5	TGTGCCAGCACTCCGGACAGGGATCAGCCCCAGCATTTT	CASTPDRDQPQHF
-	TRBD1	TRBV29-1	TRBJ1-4	TGCAGCGTTGACGTACAGGGGAGGAGAGAAAAACTGTTTTTT	CSVDVQGRREKLFF
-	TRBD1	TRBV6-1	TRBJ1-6	TGTGCCAGCAGTGACAACAGGGGTCCACCCCTCCACTTT	CASSDNRGPPLHF
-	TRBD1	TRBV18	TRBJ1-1	TGTGCCAGCTCATTCGGACAGGCCCTTGTCGGCACTGAAGCTTTCTTT	CASSFGQALVGTEAFF
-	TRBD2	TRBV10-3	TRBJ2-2	TGTGCCATCACCGGGGCCACTAGCGGGGGCCTGACCGGGGAGCTGTTTTTT	CAITGATSGGLTGELFF
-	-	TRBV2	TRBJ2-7	TGTGCCAGCAGTCGAACCCGAGGGGAGCAGTACTTC	CASSRTRGEQYF
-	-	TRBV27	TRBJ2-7	TGTGCCAGTCCGGCCTACGAGCAGTACTTC	CASPAYEQYF
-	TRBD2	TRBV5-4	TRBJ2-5	TGTGCCAGCAGCTTGGAGTTAGCGGGGGTTCAAGAGACCCAGTACTTC	CASSLELAGVQETQYF
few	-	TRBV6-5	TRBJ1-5	TGTGCCAGCAGGATCAGGTTTTCTAGCAATCAGCCCCAGCATTTT	CASRIRFSSNQPQHF
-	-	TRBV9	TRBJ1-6	TGTGCCAGCAGCGTAGATACGGGTTCGGGTTCACCCCTCCACTTT	CASSVDTGSGSPLHF
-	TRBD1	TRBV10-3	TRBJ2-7	TGTGCCTCCGCCAGGGGGCTAACCTACGAGCAGTACTTC	CASARGLTYEQYF
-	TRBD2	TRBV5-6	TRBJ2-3	TGTGCCAGCAGCTCCCCGGGGGGGCGGACAGATACGCAGTATTTT	CASSSPGGRTDTQYF
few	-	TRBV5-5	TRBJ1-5	TGTGCCAGCAGCTTGAATCAGGTTGGTCAGCCCCAGCATTTT	CASSLNQVGQPQHF
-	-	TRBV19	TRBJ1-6	TGTGCCAGTAGTATACAGGGGCAGTACTCACCCCTCCACTTT	CASSIQGQYSPLHF
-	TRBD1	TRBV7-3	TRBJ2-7	TGTGCCAGCAGCTCAGCTCCGGGACAGAACTACGAGCAGTACTTC	CASSSAPGQNYEQYF
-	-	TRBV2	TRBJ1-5	TGTGCCAGCAGTTTCCGGGACACTCAGCCCCAGCATTTT	CASSFRDTQPQHF
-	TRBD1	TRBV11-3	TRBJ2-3	TGTGCCAGCAGCCTCAGGGGGCGTAGGACAGATACGCAGTATTTT	CASSLRGRRTDTQYF
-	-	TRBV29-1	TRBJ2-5	TGCAGCGTTGGGCAGGGAGGTCGAGAGACCCAGTACTTC	CSVGQGGRETQYF